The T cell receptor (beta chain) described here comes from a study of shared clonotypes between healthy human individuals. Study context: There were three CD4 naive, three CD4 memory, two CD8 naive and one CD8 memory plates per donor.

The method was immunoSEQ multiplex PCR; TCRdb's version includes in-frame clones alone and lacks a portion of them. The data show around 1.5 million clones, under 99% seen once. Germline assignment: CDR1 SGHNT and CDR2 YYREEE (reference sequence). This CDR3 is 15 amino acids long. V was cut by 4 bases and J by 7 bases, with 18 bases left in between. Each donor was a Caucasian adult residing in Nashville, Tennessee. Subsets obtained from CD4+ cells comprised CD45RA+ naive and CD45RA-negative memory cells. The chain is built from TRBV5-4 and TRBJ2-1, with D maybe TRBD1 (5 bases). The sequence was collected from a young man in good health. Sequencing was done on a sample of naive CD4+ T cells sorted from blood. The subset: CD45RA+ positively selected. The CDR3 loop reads CASSPPGAGINEQFF. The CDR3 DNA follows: TGTGCCAGCAGCCCCCCCGGCGCAGGGATAAATGAGCAGTTCTTC.